This T cell receptor beta chain was retrieved from a study of cytomegalovirus exposure and HLA in healthy donors. The PCR was carried out with 60 Vbeta primers and 13 Jbeta primers. Sequencing used immunoSEQ multiplex PCR; TCRdb keeps in-frame clones, though not all of them. The data show about 210,000 clones, roughly 78% seen once. V shed 5 bases and J shed 5 bases, with 19 bases lying between them. CDR1 is MNHEY and CDR2 is SMNVEV in the germline V gene (reference sequence). The CDR3 is 15 amino acids. The chain carries TRBV27 and TRBJ2-7; tentatively, D is TRBD2 (6 bases). The sequence derives from a boy younger than 18 in good health and CMV-seronegative. The sequenced sample was PBMCs. In DNA, the CDR3 is TGTGCCAGCAGTCCCATCCCGGAGGGCCGCCACGAGCAGTACTTC. Translating gives CASSPIPEGRHEQYF.